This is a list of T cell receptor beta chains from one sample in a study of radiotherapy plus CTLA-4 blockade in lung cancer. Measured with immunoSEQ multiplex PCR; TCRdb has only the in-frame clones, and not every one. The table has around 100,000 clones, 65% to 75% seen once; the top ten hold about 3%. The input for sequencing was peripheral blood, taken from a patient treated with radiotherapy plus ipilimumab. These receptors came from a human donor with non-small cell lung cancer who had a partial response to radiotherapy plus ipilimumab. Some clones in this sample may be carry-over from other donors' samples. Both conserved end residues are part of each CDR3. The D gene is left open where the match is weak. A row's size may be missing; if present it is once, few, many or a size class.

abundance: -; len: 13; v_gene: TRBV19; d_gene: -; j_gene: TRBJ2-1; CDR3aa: CASSNQGMGEQFF; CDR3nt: TGTGCCAGTAGCAACCAGGGGATGGGTGAGCAGTTCTTC
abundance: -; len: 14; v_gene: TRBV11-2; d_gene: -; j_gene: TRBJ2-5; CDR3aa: CASSLLRLQETQYF; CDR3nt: TGTGCCAGCAGCTTATTGCGACTCCAAGAGACCCAGTACTTC
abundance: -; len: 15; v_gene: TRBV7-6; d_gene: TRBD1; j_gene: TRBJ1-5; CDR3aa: CASSLGQGDNQPQHF; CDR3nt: TGTGCCAGCAGCCTCGGACAGGGAGACAATCAGCCCCAGCATTTT
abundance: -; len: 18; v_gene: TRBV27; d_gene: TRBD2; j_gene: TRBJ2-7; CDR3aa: CASSTYGTRTSSSYEQYF; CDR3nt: TGTGCCAGCAGTACATATGGAACTCGGACTAGCAGTTCCTACGAGCAGTACTTC
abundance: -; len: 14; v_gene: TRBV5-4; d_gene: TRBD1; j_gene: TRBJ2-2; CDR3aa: CASRRTGDTGELFF; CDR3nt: TGTGCCAGCAGACGGACAGGGGACACCGGGGAGCTGTTTTTT
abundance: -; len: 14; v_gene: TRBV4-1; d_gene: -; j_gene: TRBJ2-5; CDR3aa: CASSQEGTSETQYF; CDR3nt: TGCGCCAGCAGCCAAGAGGGCACTTCAGAGACCCAGTACTTC
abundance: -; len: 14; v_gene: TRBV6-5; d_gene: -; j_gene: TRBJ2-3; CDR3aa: CASSPVQGKDTQYF; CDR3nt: TGTGCCAGCAGCCCCGTCCAGGGCAAAGATACGCAGTATTTT
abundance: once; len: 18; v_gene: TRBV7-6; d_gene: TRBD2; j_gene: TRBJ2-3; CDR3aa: CASSPQAGGQGSTDTQYF; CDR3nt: TGTGCCAGCAGCCCCCAAGCGGGGGGGCAGGGGAGCACAGATACGCAGTATTTT
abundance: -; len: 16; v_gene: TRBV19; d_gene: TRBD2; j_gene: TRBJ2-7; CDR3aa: CASSYQSGGGLYEQYF; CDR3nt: TGTGCCAGTAGTTATCAATCCGGGGGGGGACTCTACGAGCAGTACTTC
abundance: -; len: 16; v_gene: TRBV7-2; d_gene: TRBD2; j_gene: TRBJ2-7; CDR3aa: CASSFFSGGFTYEQYF; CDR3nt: TGTGCCAGCAGCTTCTTTAGCGGGGGATTTACCTACGAGCAGTACTTC
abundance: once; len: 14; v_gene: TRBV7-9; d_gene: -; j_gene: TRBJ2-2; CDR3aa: CASSQSIVAGELFF; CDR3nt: TGTGCCAGCAGCCAATCGATTGTAGCCGGGGAGCTGTTTTTT
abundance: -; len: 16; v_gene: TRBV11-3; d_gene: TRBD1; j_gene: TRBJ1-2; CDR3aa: CASSLDGDSANYGYTF; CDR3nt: TGTGCCAGCAGCTTAGACGGGGACAGCGCTAACTATGGCTACACCTTC
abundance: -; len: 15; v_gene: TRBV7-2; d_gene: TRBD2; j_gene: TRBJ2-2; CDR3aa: CASSLERGGRGELFF; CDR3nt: TGTGCCAGCAGCTTAGAGCGGGGGGGCCGCGGGGAGCTGTTTTTT
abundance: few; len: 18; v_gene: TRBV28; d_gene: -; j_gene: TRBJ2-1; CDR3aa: CASSPLSSGRGAYNEQFF; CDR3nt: TGTGCCAGCAGCCCCTTGAGTTCGGGGAGGGGGGCGTACAATGAGCAGTTCTTC
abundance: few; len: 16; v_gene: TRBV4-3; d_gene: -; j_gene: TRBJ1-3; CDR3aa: CASSQDIGGSGNTIYF; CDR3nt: TGCGCCAGCAGCCAAGATATCGGGGGATCTGGAAACACCATATATTTT
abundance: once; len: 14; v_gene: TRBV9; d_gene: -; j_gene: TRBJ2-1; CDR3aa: CASSVGSSLGEQFF; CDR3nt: TGTGCCAGCAGCGTAGGGTCTAGCCTCGGTGAGCAGTTCTTC
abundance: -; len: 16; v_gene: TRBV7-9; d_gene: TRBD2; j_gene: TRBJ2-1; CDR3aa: CASSPVSGSSYNEQFF; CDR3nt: TGTGCCAGCAGCCCCGTTAGCGGGAGCTCCTACAATGAGCAGTTCTTC
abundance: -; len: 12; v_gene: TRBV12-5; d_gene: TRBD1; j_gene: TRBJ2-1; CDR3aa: CASGLDRDEQFF; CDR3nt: TGTGCTAGTGGCTTAGACAGGGATGAGCAGTTCTTC
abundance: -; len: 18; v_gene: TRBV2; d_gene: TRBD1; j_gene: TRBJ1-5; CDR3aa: CASSARTGGVGWIYPQHF; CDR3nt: TGTGCCAGCAGTGCACGGACAGGGGGCGTCGGATGGATTTATCCCCAGCATTTT
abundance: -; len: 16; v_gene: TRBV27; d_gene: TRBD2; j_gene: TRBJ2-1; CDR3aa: CASRPRTSGGYNEQFF; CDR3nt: TGTGCCAGCAGACCCCGGACTAGCGGGGGCTACAATGAGCAGTTCTTC
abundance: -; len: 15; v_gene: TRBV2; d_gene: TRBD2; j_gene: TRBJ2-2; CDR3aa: CASRGGLAGAGELFF; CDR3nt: TGTGCCAGCCGGGGTGGTCTAGCGGGGGCCGGGGAGCTGTTTTTT
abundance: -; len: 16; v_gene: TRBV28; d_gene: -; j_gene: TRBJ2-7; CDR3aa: CASSSVLDGQYYEQYF; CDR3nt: TGTGCCAGCAGTTCCGTATTGGATGGACAGTACTACGAGCAGTACTTC
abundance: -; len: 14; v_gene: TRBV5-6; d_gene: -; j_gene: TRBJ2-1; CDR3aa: CASTLFGVRIEQFF; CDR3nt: TGTGCCAGCACCTTATTCGGGGTGAGAATTGAGCAGTTCTTC
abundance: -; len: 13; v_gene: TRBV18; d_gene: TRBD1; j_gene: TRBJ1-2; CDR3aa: CASSPNPGGGYTF; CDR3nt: TGTGCCAGCTCACCGAACCCAGGGGGTGGCTACACCTTC
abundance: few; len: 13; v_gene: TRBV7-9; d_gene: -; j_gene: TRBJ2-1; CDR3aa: CASSEPQGYEQFF; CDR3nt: TGTGCCAGCAGCGAACCGCAGGGGTATGAGCAGTTCTTC
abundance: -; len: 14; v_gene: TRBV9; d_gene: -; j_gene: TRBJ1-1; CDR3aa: CASSVGEGGTEAFF; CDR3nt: TGTGCCAGCAGCGTAGGGGAGGGTGGAACTGAAGCTTTCTTT
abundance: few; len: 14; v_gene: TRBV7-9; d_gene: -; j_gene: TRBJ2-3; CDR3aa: CASSLVGVGDTQYF; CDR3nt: TGTGCCAGCAGCTTAGTAGGGGTGGGAGATACGCAGTATTTT
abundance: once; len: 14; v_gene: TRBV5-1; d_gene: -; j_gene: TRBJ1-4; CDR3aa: CASSLVGRGEKLFF; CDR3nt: TGCGCCAGCAGCTTGGTCGGGAGGGGTGAAAAACTGTTTTTT
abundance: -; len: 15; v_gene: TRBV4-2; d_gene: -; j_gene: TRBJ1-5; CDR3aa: CASSQDTQGVGPQHF; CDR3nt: TGTGCCAGCAGCCAAGATACACAGGGTGTGGGTCCCCAGCATTTT
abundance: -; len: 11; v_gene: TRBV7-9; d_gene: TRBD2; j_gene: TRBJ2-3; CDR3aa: CASSSGSGGCF; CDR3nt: TGTGCCAGCAGCTCAGGTAGCGGGGGGTGTTTT
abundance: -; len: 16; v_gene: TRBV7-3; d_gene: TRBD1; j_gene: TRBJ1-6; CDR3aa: CASSPGQGARNSPLHF; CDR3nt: TGTGCCAGCAGCCCGGGACAGGGGGCGCGTAATTCACCCCTCCACTTT
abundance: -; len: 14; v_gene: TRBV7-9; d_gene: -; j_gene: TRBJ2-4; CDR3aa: CASSPSSAQNIQYF; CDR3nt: TGTGCCAGCAGCCCGTCTAGCGCTCAAAACATTCAGTACTTC
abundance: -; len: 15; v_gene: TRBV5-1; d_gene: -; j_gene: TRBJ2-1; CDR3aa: CASSLGGSTYNEQFF; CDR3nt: TGCGCCAGCAGCTTAGGAGGTTCGACCTACAATGAGCAGTTCTTC
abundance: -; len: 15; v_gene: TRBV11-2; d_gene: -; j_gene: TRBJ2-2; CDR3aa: CASSLGGGNTGELFF; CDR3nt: TGTGCCAGCAGCTTAGGAGGGGGGAACACCGGGGAGCTGTTTTTT